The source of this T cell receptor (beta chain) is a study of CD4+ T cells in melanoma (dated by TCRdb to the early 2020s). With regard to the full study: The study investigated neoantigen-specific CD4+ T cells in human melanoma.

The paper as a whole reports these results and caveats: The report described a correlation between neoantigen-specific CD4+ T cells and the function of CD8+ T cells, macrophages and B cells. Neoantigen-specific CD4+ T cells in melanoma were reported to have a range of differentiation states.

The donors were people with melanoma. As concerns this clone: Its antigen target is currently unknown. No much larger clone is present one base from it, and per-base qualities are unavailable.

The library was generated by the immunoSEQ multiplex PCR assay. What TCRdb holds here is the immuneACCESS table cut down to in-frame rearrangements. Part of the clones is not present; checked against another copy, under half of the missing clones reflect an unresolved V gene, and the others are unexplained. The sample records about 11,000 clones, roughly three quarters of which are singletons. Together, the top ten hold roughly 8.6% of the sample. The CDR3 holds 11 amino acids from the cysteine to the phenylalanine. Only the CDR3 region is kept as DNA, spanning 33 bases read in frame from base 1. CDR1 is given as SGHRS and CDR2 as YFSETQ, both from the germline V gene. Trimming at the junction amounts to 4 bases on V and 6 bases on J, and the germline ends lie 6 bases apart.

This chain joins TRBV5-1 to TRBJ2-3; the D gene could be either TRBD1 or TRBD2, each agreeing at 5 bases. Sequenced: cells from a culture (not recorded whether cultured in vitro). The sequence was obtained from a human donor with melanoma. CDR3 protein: CASSEGDTQYF. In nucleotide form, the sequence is TGCGCCAGCAGCGAGGGGGATACGCAGTATTTT.